Presented here are 8 T cell receptor beta chains from one specimen sequenced in a study of shared clonotypes between healthy human individuals. Terminally differentiated effector memory CD45RA+ cells were excluded from the naive CD8 cells, which were CD45RO-negative and positively selected for CCR7. Sequencing used immunoSEQ multiplex PCR; TCRdb keeps in-frame clones, though not all of them. Of millions of clones in the sample, around 96% were seen once. Material for sequencing was naive CD8+ T cells sorted from blood. The receptors were gathered from a man aged 18 to 30 in good health.

As for this clone: Other nucleotide sequences from this sample produce the same CDR3. J is TRBJ2-3 and V is TRBV4-3; TRBD1 might be the D (5 bases). The ends were cut back, 0 bases at V and 2 bases at J, with 6 bases in the middle. Germline CDR1 reads LGHNA; CDR2 reads YSLEER. The CDR3 extends over 14 amino acids. This chain's CDR3 is CASSQEDITDTQYF. CDR3 DNA sequence: TGCGCCAGCAGCCAAGAGGACATCACAGATACGCAGTATTTT.

The V and J genes are TRBV19 and TRBJ2-2; the match to TRBD1 covers 8 bases. Trimming removed 7 bases from V and 4 bases from J; junction bases left unmatched: 5. This CDR3 is 14 amino acids long. The germline V gene has CDR1 LNHDA and CDR2 SQIVND (reference sequence). The CDR3 reads CASTLTGVTGELFF. DNA of the CDR3: TGTGCCAGTACCCTGACAGGGGTCACCGGGGAGCTGTTTTTT.

The V call is TRBV30, the J call TRBJ2-7; D gene uncertain. Germline values: CDR1 GTSNPN, CDR2 SVGIG (reference sequence). Trimming left V 5 bases short and J 2 bases short, with 10 bases between. CDR3 size: 12 residues. The CDR3 region has the DNA TGTGCCTGGGACATTGCAGCCTACGAGCAGTACTTC. Amino acid sequence: CAWDIAAYEQYF.

This chain links TRBV15 with TRBJ2-7; D remains unclear. This CDR3 has 14 residues. V was clipped by 0 bases and J by 1 base, with 7 bases between them. CDR1 is LNHNV, CDR2 YYDKDF, per germline (reference sequence). For the CDR3, the DNA is TGTGCCACCAGCAGAGATCAGGAATCCTACGAGCAGTACTTC. As protein: CATSRDQESYEQYF.

As to this clone: With a much larger clone just one base away, this may be a read error. This sample also contains other DNA sequences that code for the same CDR3. The chain is built from TRBV6-5 and TRBJ2-7; 8 bases align to TRBD1. Germline CDR1 reads MNHEY; CDR2 reads SVGAGI. The CDR3 sequence is 13 residues long. Trimming took 6 bases from V and 2 from J; bases not matched to a gene: 3. This CDR3 reads CASSEGQAYEQYF. The CDR3, as DNA: TGTGCCAGCAGCGAGGGACAGGCCTACGAGCAGTACTTC.

The CDR3 loop is CASSHTRGGAYPDTQYF. CDR3 nucleotides: TGTGCCAGCAGTCACACTCGCGGGGGGGCCTACCCAGATACGCAGTATTTT. The V and J genes are TRBV28 and TRBJ2-3, with TRBD2 matching over 9 bases. The germline CDR1 and CDR2 sequences are MDHEN and SYDVKM. The length of the CDR3 is 17 residues. V shed 5 bases and J 4 bases; nucleotides not matched to a gene: 13.

This sequence joins TRBV5-4 and TRBJ1-6; D ambiguous. This CDR3 comprises 13 residues. Trimming shortened V by 1 base and J by 5 bases, and 4 bases separated the two germline ends. CDR1 is SGHNT and CDR2 is YYREEE in the germline V gene (reference sequence). The CDR3, as DNA: TGTGCCAGCAGCTTGTGGGATAATTCACCCCTCCACTTT. Its protein product is CASSLWDNSPLHF.

This clone appeared once. The rearrangement uses TRBV7-9 and TRBJ2-1, with 9 bases matching TRBD1. Unmatched junction bases numbered 12, after V lost 5 bases and J lost 7 bases. The CDR3 contains 16 residues. Germline V CDR1 and CDR2: SEHNR, FQNEAQ (reference sequence). CDR3 region: CASSQLGTGYPNEQFF. In DNA, the CDR3 is TGTGCCAGCAGCCAACTAGGGACAGGGTACCCTAATGAGCAGTTCTTC.